The rows below give T cell receptor beta chains drawn from one sample of a study of blood T cell repertoires in COVID-19. Sequencing was performed with immunoSEQ multiplex PCR; in TCRdb, only in-frame clones are kept and a portion is missing. The sample holds tens of thousands of clones, roughly 80% seen once. Sequenced material: peripheral blood. Receptors were obtained from a woman between 55 and 75 years old with acute or convalescent COVID-19. CDR3s include the opening cysteine and the closing phenylalanine or tryptophan. Each record gives: CDR3 protein, CDR3 DNA, J gene, V gene, D gene, clone size. D genes are given only for firm matches. The size of a clone is reported for some rows only, either as once, few or many, or as a class for expanded clones.

CASSATGATTDTQYF TGCGCCAGCAGCGCCACAGGGGCGACCACAGATACGCAGTATTTT TRBJ2-3 TRBV5-1 TRBD1 few
CASSPRGDISFTEAFF TGTGCCAGCAGCCCGCGGGGTGATATTTCGTTCACTGAAGCTTTCTTT TRBJ1-1 TRBV5-4 NA few
CASSLLGQGSGTDTQYF TGTGCCAGCAGTTTACTGGGACAGGGGTCGGGTACAGATACGCAGTATTTT TRBJ2-3 TRBV28 TRBD1 NA
CASSPSGGASSYEQYF TGTGCCAGCTCACCATCCGGAGGGGCGAGCTCCTACGAGCAGTACTTC TRBJ2-7 TRBV18 NA NA
CASSERRQGGETQYF TGTGCCAGCAGTGAACGAAGACAGGGGGGGGAGACCCAGTACTTC TRBJ2-5 TRBV2 TRBD1 NA
CSVRTGGVTGELFF TGCAGCGTCAGGACAGGGGGCGTGACCGGGGAGCTGTTTTTT TRBJ2-2 TRBV29-1 TRBD1 NA
CASSGRDYPNQETQYF TGTGCCAGCAGTGGCCGGGACTACCCCAATCAAGAGACCCAGTACTTC TRBJ2-5 TRBV6-1 TRBD2 few
CASSADTSYEQYF TGTGCCAGCAGCGCGGACACTTCCTACGAGCAGTACTTC TRBJ2-7 TRBV7-3 NA once
CSVAGTGAGGEKLFF TGCAGCGTTGCCGGGACAGGGGCCGGGGGTGAAAAACTGTTTTTT TRBJ1-4 TRBV29-1 TRBD1 NA
CASSFRSGAGAEAFF TGCGCCAGCAGCTTTCGGTCAGGGGCGGGCGCTGAAGCTTTCTTT TRBJ1-1 TRBV5-1 NA NA
CASSLVAGLGNEQFF TGTGCCAGCAGCTTAGTTGCGGGGCTCGGCAATGAGCAGTTCTTC TRBJ2-1 TRBV11-2 NA NA
CASSPSGTYIGNTIYF TGTGCCAGCAGCCCGTCCGGGACATACATTGGAAACACCATATATTTT TRBJ1-3 TRBV3-1/TRBV3-2 NA NA
CASRAGPESAGELFF TGCGCCAGCCGAGCAGGCCCCGAGAGTGCCGGGGAGCTGTTTTTT TRBJ2-2 TRBV5-1 NA NA
CASSLNGQGVSPLHF TGTGCCAGCAGTCTTAACGGACAGGGGGTCTCACCCCTCCACTTT TRBJ1-6 TRBV6-5 TRBD1 NA
CASSFGGPEAFF TGTGCCAGCAGTTTCGGGGGTCCTGAAGCTTTCTTT TRBJ1-1 TRBV12-3/TRBV12-4 NA NA
CASSKAWVARGTGELFF NA TRBJ2-2 TRBV21-1 NA NA
CASSLGGLTAGNTIYF TGTGCCAGCAGCTTGGGGGGGCTCACCGCTGGAAACACCATATATTTT TRBJ1-3 TRBV5-6 NA NA
CASSPGTSGRAGETQYF TGTGCCAGCAGTCCAGGGACTAGCGGGAGGGCGGGGGAGACCCAGTACTTC TRBJ2-5 TRBV27 TRBD2 NA
CASSLTGPNSPLHF TGTGCCAGCTCACTGACAGGCCCCAATTCACCCCTCCACTTT TRBJ1-6 TRBV18 NA NA
CASSPRGSGTGELFF TGTGCCAGCAGTCCCCGGGGGTCCGGAACCGGGGAGCTGTTTTTT TRBJ2-2 TRBV6-6 NA NA
CASRRTGDLNEKLFF TGTGCCAGCAGACGGACAGGGGACCTAAATGAAAAACTGTTTTTT TRBJ1-4 TRBV27 TRBD1 once
CASSLSPRHYEQYF TGTGCCAGCAGTCTATCCCCCAGACACTACGAGCAGTACTTC TRBJ2-7 TRBV27 NA NA
CASSLGTNRGITYEQYF TGTGCCAGCAGCTTAGGTACTAACAGGGGGATAACCTACGAGCAGTACTTC TRBJ2-7 TRBV7-6 TRBD1 NA
CASMRAEAFF TGTGCCAGCATGCGAGCTGAAGCTTTCTTT TRBJ1-1 TRBV21-1 NA NA
CASSQGTNTGELFF TGTGCCAGCAGCCAAGGGACTAACACCGGGGAGCTGTTTTTT TRBJ2-2 TRBV3-1/TRBV3-2 NA few
CASSYSPTGGDEQFF TGTGCCAGCAGTTACTCGCCGACAGGGGGCGATGAGCAGTTCTTC TRBJ2-1 TRBV6-6 TRBD1 NA
CASAGITIYF TGTGCCTCCGCGGGGATCACCATATATTTT TRBJ1-3 TRBV6-5 NA NA
CASSRGDSGANVLTF TGTGCCAGCAGTCGGGGGGACTCTGGGGCCAACGTCCTGACTTTC TRBJ2-6 TRBV28 TRBD2 NA
CASRTGGLGNQPQHF TGTGCCAGCAGGACAGGGGGCTTGGGCAATCAGCCCCAGCATTTT TRBJ1-5 TRBV6-5 TRBD1 few
CASSATVNTGELFF TGCGCCAGCAGCGCGACAGTAAACACCGGGGAGCTGTTTTTT TRBJ2-2 TRBV5-1 NA once
CASSLVPSGGPYEQYF TGCGCCAGCAGCTTGGTGCCTAGCGGGGGGCCTTACGAGCAGTACTTC TRBJ2-7 TRBV5-1 TRBD2 NA
CASSPGLNTEAFF TGTGCCAGCAGCCCAGGGTTGAACACTGAAGCTTTCTTT TRBJ1-1 TRBV28 NA NA
CSVRIGSGNTIYF TGCAGCGTGAGGATTGGCTCTGGAAACACCATATATTTT TRBJ1-3 TRBV29-1 NA NA
CASSLVMNTEAFF TGCGCCAGCAGTTTGGTCATGAACACTGAAGCTTTCTTT TRBJ1-1 TRBV5-1 NA NA
CASSLDKQGYMNTEAFF TGTGCCAGCAGCTTGGATAAACAGGGCTACATGAACACTGAAGCTTTCTTT TRBJ1-1 TRBV5-4 NA NA